Detailed here is one T cell receptor beta chain. This clone was picked up a small number of times. Its cognate antigen has yet to be identified. Base qualities are not provided; no much larger clone lies one nucleotide away. CDR1 and CDR2 are drawn from the germline V gene: SQVTM, ANQGSEA. The CDR3 covers 11 residues, taking in both the cysteine and the phenylalanine. CDR3 DNA is the only sequence kept; it has 33 bases, read in frame from the first base. Trimming takes 7 bases off V and 12 bases off J; junction bases not matched to a gene: 8. This specimen comes from a study of blood T cell repertoires in COVID-19 (TCRdb year 2020). A note on the overall study: Samples from collaborators originated in the United States, Italy and Spain and spanned both the acute and convalescent phases of COVID-19. Where available, HLA class I and class II types were obtained from metadata supplied by the sample provider rather than from assay-based typing. The material from the prospective study consisted of cDNA or gDNA derived from T cells, B-cell-depleted T cells, or PBMCs. The samples were drawn from the first 160 participants of the ongoing ImmuneRACE study and from 1,254 subjects provided by 6 global collaborators. Deeply sampled blood TCRbeta repertoires from subjects exposed to, actively infected with, or recovered from COVID-19 were included in the dataset. Nearly every sample came with metadata listing a de-identified subject ID, COVID-19 status, age in years and sex. The repertoires were released in a freely available public database intended as a resource for research on the immune response to SARS-CoV-2. Here is what the overall study found, with its caveats: Clinical and demographic metadata were provided uncurated, with the amount varying by source and participant.

Each collaborating institution followed its own protocols to collect whole blood in K2EDTA tubes. For TCRbeta analysis, collaborators shipped samples as frozen whole blood, isolated PBMCs, or DNA extracted from either of those sample types. TCRbeta CDR3 regions were amplified from genomic DNA by means of the immunoSEQ Assay, a bias-controlled multiplex PCR. As for the authors' bioinformatics: Nucleated cell counts per sample were estimated from amplification of reference gene primers within the assay. To quantify the absolute abundance of each unique TCRbeta CDR3 rearrangement, sequence reads were collapsed and filtered. Productive Simpson clonality was computed per sample as the square root of Simpson's diversity index over productive rearrangements. Here the immuneACCESS table is served through TCRdb, limited to in-frame sequences with V and J called. Missing clones are a known gap in these copies; in checked studies unresolved V genes cover under half, and the rest lacks a known reason. V and J calls and clone size are those listed in that table; D and trimming were worked out from the DNA. The sample yields 120,000 or so clones; 75% to 85% were counted once. The top ten clonotypes cover around 10% of the sample.

The rearrangement joined TRBV29-1 to TRBJ2-4; 8 bases in the junction line up with TRBD1. The sequence derives from a human donor in a cohort sampled during active COVID-19. The material sequenced was peripheral blood. CDR3 sequence: CSARDRKTQYF. The sequenced DNA: TGCAGCGCCCGGGACAGGAAAACTCAGTACTTC.